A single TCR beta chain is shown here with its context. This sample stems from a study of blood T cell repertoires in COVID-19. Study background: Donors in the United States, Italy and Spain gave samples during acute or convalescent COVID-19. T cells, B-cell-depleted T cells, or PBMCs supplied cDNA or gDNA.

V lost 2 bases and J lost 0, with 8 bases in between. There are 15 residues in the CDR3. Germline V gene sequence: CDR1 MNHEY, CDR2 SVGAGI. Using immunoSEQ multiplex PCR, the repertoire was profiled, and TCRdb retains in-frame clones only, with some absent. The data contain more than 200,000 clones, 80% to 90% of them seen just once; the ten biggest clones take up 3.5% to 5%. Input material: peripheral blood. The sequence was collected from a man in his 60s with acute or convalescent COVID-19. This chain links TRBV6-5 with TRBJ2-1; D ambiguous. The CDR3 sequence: CASSYASFSYNEQFF. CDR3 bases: TGTGCCAGCAGTTACGCGTCCTTCTCCTACAATGAGCAGTTCTTC.